This T cell receptor (beta chain) came from a study of tumor and adjacent non-tumor tissue in lung cancer (dated by TCRdb to the late 2010s). Notes on the research overall: The cohort included under 15 adenocarcinoma, 2 squamous cell carcinoma and 1 small cell lung cancer patients. Among the roughly 15 patients, ages ranged from roughly 30 to 76 years, roughly ten were men and 5 were women, and disease was TNM stage I to III. Sequencing generated a total of some 130 million productive TCRbeta reads, averaging roughly 4.2 million reads per sample. The study compared bulk TCRbeta repertoires from lung tumor tissue and matched distant non-tumor lung tissue of roughly 14 lung cancer patients. For each patient, one tumor sample and one normal lung sample were taken, giving under 35 paired specimens that underwent TCRbeta CDR3 sequencing.

The CDR3 starts with the cysteine, ends with the phenylalanine, and has 15 residues. The DNA shown is the 45-base CDR3, in frame from base 1. Library preparation employed multiplex PCR. Sequencing used an Illumina HiSeq 2500. TCRbeta libraries were constructed through three rounds of nested PCR with primers (Table S4) according to protocols modified from ARM-PCR. Before sequencing, PCR products in the 200-500 bp range were cut out of the gel and cleaned up using the QIAquick gel extraction kit. As for the authors' bioinformatics: Reads were cleaned using Trimmomatic, were merged into complete CDR3 sequences using FLASH, and were assigned to V(D)J germline segments using MiTCR. VDJtools was used to compute clonal diversity as the inverse Simpson's index. In-frame sequences without a premature stop codon were defined as productive reads. Starting from the raw public reads, TCRdb applied fastp trimming at Q25, assembled clones with MiXCR and retained in-frame beta chains. CDR3 protein duplicates are merged, each entry listing the most common genes and DNA. What appears here as the V and J calls and clone size reflects TCRdb's work, not the paper's. Present in this sample are around 76,000 distinct CDR3 sequences, over 60% of which were seen just once. Of the sample, 30% to 50% falls within the top ten clones.

Points the paper makes about the study in general: Peripheral blood was not sequenced, so blood TCRbeta repertoires in these lung cancer patients were not examined. The top 100 clones made up a significantly larger cumulative share of the repertoire in normal lung than in tumor tissue. Neither the sequencing platform nor unique molecular identifiers are named or mentioned anywhere in the methods. Significantly higher TCR diversity was found in younger patients, and higher tumor TCR diversity was associated with shorter overall and disease-free survival. Tumor tissue showed significantly higher TCR diversity (inverse Simpson) than normal lung tissue, at 431.37 vs 166.20 (P = 0.0075, Mann-Whitney U test). The cohort had only 15 or so patients, and the authors noted that larger samples and more detailed clinical data are needed.

Remarks on this clonotype: The clone's antigen remains unknown. An end of the junction does not agree with germline; a read error may underlie this.

RNA was extracted from bulk unsorted tissue and checked for quality with a NanoDrop ND-1000 and an Agilent 2100. The normal lung samples consisted of distant non-tumor tissue collected more than 3 cm from the tumor edge. Donors were newly diagnosed lung cancer patients admitted for thoracic surgery in China between August and November 2014, without prior chemotherapy. Patients with previous radiotherapy or chemotherapy, or with another concurrent cancer, were excluded from the study. Surgical tissue pieces of about 1-2.1 cm3 were preserved in RNAlater solution and were kept at -80 degrees C until use.

This clonotype originated in a man aged 70 or older with non-small cell lung cancer. The source material was distant non-tumor lung tissue. The chain couples TRBV12-3 or TRBV12-4 to TRBJ1-5; 7 central bases correspond to TRBD1. The CDR3 region: CVSSLGTEGNQPQHF. The sequenced DNA: TGTGTCAGCAGTTTAGGGACAGAGGGCAATCAACCCCAGCATTTT.